This TCR beta chain originates from a study of T cells in Graves' hyperthyroidism and ophthalmopathy. Germline assignment: CDR1 SEHNR and CDR2 FQNEAQ (reference sequence). With 4 bases clipped from V and 6 bases from J, the junction kept 4 bases outside the gene matches. The CDR3 has 13 amino acids. Exclusion of a patient resulted from uncontrolled infection, other autoimmune disease, pregnancy or lactation. This clonotype was seen at least ten times. What was amplified from RNA transcripts were TCR beta CDR3 regions. HTBI primers were used for first-round RT-PCR of the TCR CDR3. TCRdb reprocessed the multiplex PCR reads with MiXCR, giving one entry per CDR3 protein. Of approximately 300,000 distinct CDR3 sequences listed, approximately 15% are singletons.

The chain carries TRBV7-9 and TRBJ2-7; 9 bases match TRBD1. The sample was blood. The receptor's source is a woman aged 55-70 years with Graves' ophthalmopathy. CDR3 loop: CASSWGQGGEQYF. In nucleotides, the CDR3 is TGTGCCAGCAGCTGGGGACAGGGTGGCGAGCAGTACTTC.